These T cell receptor beta chains were read from a single sample in a study of T-cell reconstitution after alpha-beta-depleted transplantation in children. Via MiXCR, TCRdb re-called the PCR reads, giving one row per CDR3 protein. The profile shows some 830,000 distinct CDR3 sequences, around 17% of them singletons. This material consisted of PBMCs, mostly from graft donor cells, taken 360 days after TCRalphabeta/CD19-depleted stem cell transplant. The source of these receptors is a male patient under 18 who had a stem cell transplant for acute lymphoblastic leukemia, so the T cells may come from the graft donor. Both conserved end residues are part of each CDR3. A D gene is named only where the DNA matches it firmly. For some rows the clone size is stated as once, few or many, or as a class when expanded; others skip it.

cdr3_aa | cdr3_nt | clone_size | d_call | j_call | v_call
CASKGRGGPYEQYF | TGTGCCAGCAAGGGCAGGGGAGGACCCTACGAGCAGTACTTC | - | - | TRBJ2-7 | TRBV27
CASSSTEGGSGTDTQYF | TGTGCCAGCAGCTCGACAGAGGGGGGGTCTGGCACAGATACGCAGTATTTT | few | - | TRBJ2-3 | TRBV5-6
CASTRQGANKEVYTDTQYF | TGTGCCAGTACCCGGCAGGGGGCTAACAAGGAGGTTTACACAGATACGCAGTATTTT | few | TRBD1 | TRBJ2-3 | TRBV19
CASSYTGPDYGYTF | TGTGCCAGCAGTTACACAGGCCCCGACTATGGCTACACCTTC | - | - | TRBJ1-2 | TRBV6-5
CASSQRTPSETQYF | TGTGCCAGCAGCCAGAGGACCCCTTCGGAGACCCAGTACTTC | many | - | TRBJ2-5 | TRBV4-2
CASSSPGLAATRQYF | TGCGCCAGCAGCTCTCCGGGGCTGGCTGCTACGAGGCAGTACTTC | - | - | TRBJ2-7 | TRBV5-1
CSVLQYEQYF | TGCAGCGTCCTACAATACGAGCAGTACTTC | many | - | TRBJ2-7 | TRBV29-1
CASSLYRVYGYTF | TGTGCCAGCAGTTTATACAGGGTCTATGGCTACACCTTC | - | - | TRBJ1-2 | TRBV12-3/TRBV12-4
CSAQDAGGNTIYF | TGCAGTGCCCAAGATGCGGGGGGAAACACCATATATTTT | - | - | TRBJ1-3 | TRBV20-1
CASSFELMNTEAFF | TGTGCCAGCAGCTTTGAGTTAATGAACACTGAAGCTTTCTTT | few | - | TRBJ1-1 | TRBV11-2
CASGGAPAAGELFF | TGTGCCAGCGGGGGGGCCCCCGCTGCCGGGGAGCTGTTTTTT | few | - | TRBJ2-2 | TRBV27